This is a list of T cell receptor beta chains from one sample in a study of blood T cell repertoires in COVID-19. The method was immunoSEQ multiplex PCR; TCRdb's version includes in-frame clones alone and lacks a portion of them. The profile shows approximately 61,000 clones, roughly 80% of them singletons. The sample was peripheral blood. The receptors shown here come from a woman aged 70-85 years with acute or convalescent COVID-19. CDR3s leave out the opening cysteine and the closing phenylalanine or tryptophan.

CDR3 protein: ASSQRAGEQY; V gene: TRBV4-2
CDR3 protein: ASKEGASTDTQY; V gene: TRBV28
CDR3 protein: ASSFSWSEQY; V gene: TRBV12-3/TRBV12-4
CDR3 protein: ASKGEGPGELF; V gene: TRBV12-3/TRBV12-4
CDR3 protein: ASSLGAGYTDTQY; V gene: TRBV7-8
CDR3 protein: ASSLVPDTYEQY; V gene: TRBV11-2
CDR3 protein: ASSTQDRDTQY; V gene: TRBV7-3
CDR3 protein: ASSIRDRATSNQPQH; V gene: TRBV19
CDR3 protein: ATLNGAGEIERPLSYYGYT; V gene: TRBV15
CDR3 protein: ASSRKAGLVDEQF; V gene: TRBV14
CDR3 protein: ASSQKTPGQGGGYT; V gene: TRBV5-4
CDR3 protein: ASSLTVLKTQY; V gene: TRBV11-2
CDR3 protein: ASSPSPGSEAEAF; V gene: TRBV5-1
CDR3 protein: ASSFSPGTSGSKF; V gene: TRBV5-1
CDR3 protein: ASSPQSGSPLH; V gene: TRBV11-3
CDR3 protein: ASSEQAGTDTQY; V gene: TRBV25-1
CDR3 protein: ASSFFGQGAEAF; V gene: TRBV6-6
CDR3 protein: ASSLTGDEKLF; V gene: TRBV7-9
CDR3 protein: ASSQDSGSSYNSPLH; V gene: TRBV3-1/TRBV3-2